The 24 T cell receptor beta chains in this list originate from one sample, sequenced in a study of shared clonotypes between healthy human individuals. Clones were read by immunoSEQ multiplex PCR, and TCRdb kept only the in-frame ones, dropping some. The data hold some 2,000,000 clones, with about 95% observed a single time. CD45RO-negative CD8 cells positively selected for CCR7 made up the naive population, which excluded terminally differentiated effector memory CD45RA+ cells. Sequenced input: naive CD8+ T cells sorted from blood. These receptors were obtained from a man in his late teens or twenties in good health.

The gene calls are TRBV5-4 and TRBJ1-2; D uncertain. CDR1 and CDR2 (germline): SGHNT, YYREEE (reference sequence). V dropped 0 bases and J dropped 6 bases, with 9 bases sitting between them. This CDR3 has 13 amino acids. DNA of the CDR3: TGTGCCAGCAGCTTGGGGCAGGTCGATGGCTACACCTTC. Translating gives CASSLGQVDGYTF.

This chain uses TRBV4-1 with TRBJ2-7; D is unclear. The CDR3 is made up of 14 amino acids. The V end lost 3 bases, the J end lost 2 bases, and 11 bases lay between the germline ends. Looked up from germline, CDR1 is MGHRA and CDR2 is YSYEKL. The CDR3 DNA follows: TGCGCCAGCAGCCACTTATACGGAACCTACGAGCAGTACTTC. This encodes CASSHLYGTYEQYF.

The rearrangement uses TRBV7-8 and TRBJ2-7; the D gene could be TRBD1 or TRBD2 (5 bases each). V dropped 4 bases and J dropped 3 bases, with 19 bases sitting between them. Germline CDR1 SGHVS, CDR2 FQNEAQ. This CDR3 is 16 amino acids long. The CDR3 sequence is CASSSLWDGANYEQYF. The CDR3 DNA follows: TGTGCCAGCAGCTCTCTGTGGGACGGGGCGAACTACGAGCAGTACTTC.

The chain couples TRBV7-9 to TRBJ2-1; D may correspond to TRBD1 or TRBD2 (6 bases each). Germline CDR1 is SEHNR and CDR2 is FQNEAQ (reference sequence). V shed 8 bases and J shed 4 bases, with 15 bases lying between them. CDR3 length equals 14 residues. CDR3 residues: CASSGRGGYNEQFF. As DNA, the CDR3 is TGTGCCAGCTCTGGCAGGGGAGGTTACAATGAGCAGTTCTTC.

The V gene is TRBV7-9, the J gene TRBJ2-7; TRBD2 matches at 7 bases. Germline CDR1 SEHNR, CDR2 FQNEAQ (reference sequence). The CDR3 sequence is 16 residues long. With 5 bases clipped from V and 3 bases from J, the junction kept 13 bases outside the gene matches. The chain's CDR3 is CASSLPIREADYEQYF. The CDR3, as DNA: TGTGCCAGCAGCCTTCCCATTCGGGAGGCGGACTACGAGCAGTACTTC.

This clone has only one observation. This may stem from a read error, because a much larger clone lies one nucleotide away. The chain joins TRBV28 to TRBJ2-6; D is unclear. Trimming took off 8 bases at V and 0 bases at J, with 5 bases between the two ends. CDR1 is MDHEN and CDR2 is SYDVKM in the germline V gene. This CDR3 comprises 13 residues. Written as DNA, the CDR3 is TGTGCCAGCGGTTACTCTGGGGCCAACGTCCTGACTTTC. Its translation is CASGYSGANVLTF.

The sample holds one count of this clone. The chain uses TRBV27 and TRBJ2-7; a weak D match, TRBD2 (6 bases). V was clipped by 8 bases and J by 1 base, with 9 bases between them. In germline, CDR1 is MNHEY, CDR2 SMNVEV (reference sequence). The CDR3 runs 12 residues. CDR3 nucleotide sequence: TGTGCCAGCGCCGGAGGGTCCTACGAGCAGTACTTC. It translates to CASAGGSYEQYF.

This clone came up once. This sequence joins TRBV6-5 and TRBJ2-7; TRBD2 is a possible D gene (6 bases). Trimming cost V 6 bases and J 4 bases, with 10 bases left between them. The length of the CDR3 is 12 residues. Germline V gene sequence: CDR1 MNHEY, CDR2 SVGAGI. As DNA, the CDR3 is TGTGCCAGCAGCTGGGACTCTTACGAGCAGTACTTC. It translates to CASSWDSYEQYF.

The chain uses TRBV27 and TRBJ2-3, with 7 bases fitting TRBD2. Per the germline V gene, CDR1 is MNHEY and CDR2 is SMNVEV (reference sequence). Unmatched junction bases numbered 3, after V lost 1 base and J lost 2 bases. The CDR3 runs 15 residues. CDR3 residues: CASSLYAGDTDTQYF. CDR3 coding DNA: TGTGCCAGCAGTTTATATGCGGGGGACACAGATACGCAGTATTTT.

On this clone itself: The same CDR3 arises from other DNA sequences in this sample as well. The chain is built from TRBV29-1 and TRBJ2-5; perhaps D is TRBD1 or TRBD2 (6 bases each). Trimming removed 0 bases from V and 4 bases from J, with 12 bases in between. Germline V gene data show CDR1 as SQVTM and CDR2 as ANQGSEA. This CDR3 has 14 amino acids. The CDR3: CSVEDRGQGETQYF. In DNA form, the CDR3 reads TGCAGCGTTGAAGATCGGGGGCAAGGAGAGACCCAGTACTTC. The entire variable domain, with the rest obtained from reference TRBV29-1 and TRBJ2-5, is as follows: SAVISQKPSRDICQRGTSLTIQCQVDSQVTMMFWYRQQPGQSLTLIATANQGSEATYESGFVIDKFPISRPNLTFSTLTVSNMSPEDSSIYLCSVEDRGQGETQYFGPGTRLLVL.

V and J are TRBV29-1 and TRBJ1-1, with D uncertain. Germline V gene data show CDR1 as SQVTM and CDR2 as ANQGSEA. V was pared by 5 bases and J by 3 bases, with 10 bases between. The CDR3 totals 12 residues. DNA of the CDR3: TGCAGCGTTTTGAGGTGGGACACTGAAGCTTTCTTT. Translated: CSVLRWDTEAFF.

The V and J genes are TRBV15 and TRBJ2-3; TRBD2 matches 11 bases. Trimming cost V 4 bases and J 1 base; bases outside gene matches: 10. Germline CDR1 reads LNHNV; CDR2 reads YYDKDF (reference sequence). The CDR3 has 18 residues. The CDR3 DNA reads as TGTGCCACCAGCATATATTCTAGCGGGGGGAGTGGCACAGATACGCAGTATTTT. The encoded protein is CATSIYSSGGSGTDTQYF.

V and J are TRBV2 and TRBJ2-1; possibly TRBD2 for D (6 bases). V was pared by 1 base and J by 0 bases, with 13 bases between. The CDR3 has 17 residues. Germline CDR1 and CDR2: SNHLY and FYNNEI. The CDR3 sequence: CASSEEGAGNSYNEQFF. The CDR3 bases are TGTGCCAGCAGTGAAGAAGGTGCGGGGAACTCCTACAATGAGCAGTTCTTC.

This clone was picked up one time. The V and J genes are TRBV6-6 and TRBJ1-3; no clear D gene. Trimming removed 2 bases from V and 0 bases from J, with 11 bases in between. The CDR3 sequence is 16 residues long. In germline, CDR1 is MNHNY, CDR2 SVGAGI (reference sequence). The CDR3 DNA sequence: TGTGCCAGCAGTTACCTAAGTGGGAACTCTGGAAACACCATATATTTT. It codes for CASSYLSGNSGNTIYF.

The chain couples TRBV27 to TRBJ2-1; possibly TRBD1 or TRBD2 for D (5 bases each). Germline V gene data show CDR1 as MNHEY and CDR2 as SMNVEV (reference sequence). This CDR3 is 14 amino acids long. With 3 bases removed from V and 6 bases from J, the gap between germline ends came to 12 bases. The CDR3 here is CASSLGPRGNEQFF. The CDR3 region has the DNA TGTGCCAGCAGTTTGGGACCTCGGGGCAATGAGCAGTTCTTC.

The genes are TRBV7-9 and TRBJ1-2; D uncertain. This CDR3 comprises 15 residues. Looked up from germline, CDR1 is SEHNR and CDR2 is FQNEAQ (reference sequence). V gave up 5 bases and J gave up 5 bases, with 18 bases separating them. The CDR3 DNA follows: TGTGCCAGCAGCGAAGGCGGGATCCCTAGGTATGGCTACACCTTC. It translates to CASSEGGIPRYGYTF.

This clone was counted a single time. The chain recombines TRBV6-5 with TRBJ1-1; D not certain. The CDR3 contains 15 residues. V was clipped by 6 bases and J by 4 bases, with 18 bases between them. The germline CDR1 and CDR2 sequences are MNHEY and SVGAGI. The CDR3 region has the DNA TGTGCCAGCAGATCACGACCCAGAGAGGGCACTGAAGCTTTCTTT. It yields the protein CASRSRPREGTEAFF.

V usage is TRBV6-5 and J usage is TRBJ1-6; D unresolved. The CDR3 is made up of 15 amino acids. The germline V and J ends were trimmed by 6 bases and 4 bases, with 13 bases remaining between them. Germline loops: CDR1 MNHEY, CDR2 SVGAGI. The CDR3 here is CASSRDGPYNSPLHF. The CDR3 coding sequence is TGTGCCAGCAGCCGTGACGGACCATATAATTCACCCCTCCACTTT.

The genes are TRBV2 and TRBJ1-1; no clear D gene. Trimming cost V 3 bases and J 1 base, with 12 bases left between them. Germline V CDR1 and CDR2: SNHLY, FYNNEI. There are 15 residues in the CDR3. The CDR3 bases are TGTGCCAGCAGTGAGCTTTTGTTGGGGAACACTGAAGCTTTCTTT. Protein sequence: CASSELLLGNTEAFF.

The rearrangement joins TRBV9 to TRBJ1-2; TRBD1 agrees at 11 bases. CDR1 is SGDLS, CDR2 YYNGEE, per germline. V lost 4 bases, J lost 3 bases, and 11 bases stayed unmatched. The CDR3 consists of 17 residues. CDR3 coding DNA: TGTGCCAGCAGCTATTATACCGGGACAGGGGGTGACTATGGCTACACCTTC. Its protein product is CASSYYTGTGGDYGYTF.

For this clone: The sample has other DNA sequences that encode this CDR3 too. V is TRBV5-4 and J is TRBJ2-1, with unresolved D. Germline CDR1 SGHNT, CDR2 YYREEE (reference sequence). The CDR3 is 12 amino acids. V gave up 2 bases and J gave up 4 bases, with 4 bases separating them. The CDR3 reads CASSLSYNEQFF. CDR3 DNA sequence: TGTGCCAGCAGCTTAAGTTACAATGAGCAGTTCTTC.

The J gene is TRBJ1-2, the V gene TRBV30; D ambiguous. CDR3 length equals 13 residues. Trimming took off 5 bases at V and 0 bases at J, with 10 bases between the two ends. Germline loops: CDR1 GTSNPN, CDR2 SVGIG (reference sequence). The CDR3 spells CAWDLSTNYGYTF. The DNA for the CDR3 is TGTGCCTGGGACTTGTCGACTAACTATGGCTACACCTTC.

The chain joins TRBV27 to TRBJ2-7, with 7 bases aligning to TRBD1. V gave up 4 bases and J gave up 3 bases; unmatched junction bases: 9. Germline CDR1 reads MNHEY; CDR2 reads SMNVEV (reference sequence). This CDR3 has 15 amino acids. As DNA, the CDR3 is TGTGCCAGCAGTTCTTTCCGGGACAGAGACTACGAGCAGTACTTC. This translates into CASSSFRDRDYEQYF.

This clone was observed a single time. V is TRBV29-1 and J is TRBJ2-7; D may be TRBD1 or TRBD2 (5 bases each). This CDR3 region has 12 residues. Germline CDR1 is SQVTM and CDR2 is ANQGSEA. CDR3 amino acids: CSVYQGVYEQYF. For the CDR3, the DNA is TGCAGTGTGTACCAGGGAGTGTACGAGCAGTACTTC.